This TCR beta chain was captured by sequencing in a study of HIV-infected patients and healthy controls. Regarding the study as a whole: The study did not determine the donors' HLA types.

The CDR3 loop spans 12 amino acids. In germline, CDR1 is ENHRY, CDR2 SYGVKD. V lost 9 bases and J lost 4, with 11 bases in between. All unsorted peripheral T cells were captured because whole blood was used without fractionation. Reverse transcription used around 480 ng RNA and constant-region primers for alpha and beta. Separate chain-specific third strand synthesis with multiplexing indices produced the alpha and beta libraries. A short first PCR added P5 and P7 adapter elements and a second index. TCRdb reprocessed the 5' RACE reads with MiXCR, giving one entry per CDR3 protein. The repertoire consists of around 26,000 distinct CDR3 sequences, with under 9% occurring once and the leading ten covering approximately 4%. Notes on this clonotype: Antigen specificity is unknown.

The chain has TRBV10-3 and TRBJ2-3, with a possible D match to TRBD1 (6 bases). This receptor was taken from an adult in good health. The specimen sequenced was blood. In nucleotides, the CDR3 is TGTGCCATAAAGGGGGTCGCAGATACGCAGTATTTT. This codes for CAIKGVADTQYF.